Shown below are 2 T cell receptor beta chains from a single sample sequenced in a study of blood T cell repertoires in COVID-19. The repertoire was sequenced with immunoSEQ multiplex PCR; TCRdb's copy has only in-frame clones and lacks some. Here the sample spans over 130,000 clones, 84% being singletons. Sequenced: peripheral blood. The receptors shown here come from a man between 65 and 80 years old with acute or convalescent COVID-19.

This chain links TRBV9 with TRBJ1-2; 8 positions agree with TRBD1. This CDR3 is built from 13 residues. V was pared by 5 bases and J by 4 bases, with 4 bases of the junction left unmatched. Germline CDR1 reads SGDLS; CDR2 reads YYNGEE. The CDR3 DNA is TGTGCCAGCAGTGGACAGGGCTCCTATGGCTACACCTTC. It is translated as CASSGQGSYGYTF.

This clone turned up a few times. V usage is TRBV3-1 (or the pseudogene TRBV3-2) and J usage is TRBJ1-1; TRBD1 might be the D (6 bases). V lost 0 bases to trimming and J lost 1 base, with 12 bases between them. CDR3 length: 16 residues. Germline V CDR1 and CDR2: LGHDT, YNNKEL (reference sequence). The CDR3 nucleotides read TGTGCCAGCAGCCAAGATCTGGGGGCCGCGAACACTGAAGCTTTCTTT. Encoded protein: CASSQDLGAANTEAFF.